The T cell receptor (beta chain) described here comes from a study of CD8 T cells in ankylosing spondylitis. This clonotype has only a few counts. Its antigen is currently unknown. V shed 3 bases, J shed 6 bases, and the junction held 6 bases outside the gene matches. This CDR3 region has 14 residues. The germline V gene has CDR1 DFQATT and CDR2 SNEGSKA (reference sequence). Study-level points and caveats: Within ankylosing spondylitis blood, a TCR beta motif made up of under 10 highly homologous variants appeared to be characteristic. Relatively scarce in peripheral blood, disease-linked clones were CD8+. Earlier reports found some motif variants in synovial fluid and blood in reactive arthritis.

Researchers built TCR beta libraries using quantitative 5'-RACE with molecular barcodes. TCRdb reprocessed the 5' RACE reads with MiXCR, giving one entry per CDR3 protein. The sample consists of 200,000 to 300,000 distinct CDR3 sequences, about 24% of them appearing once. The chain employs TRBV20-1 and TRBJ2-3; 10 bases match TRBD2. Sequencing input: blood, either unsorted or a sorted T cell fraction (not recorded which). The clonotype was recovered from a male donor with ankylosing spondylitis or in good health (not recorded which). CDR3 region: CSASYSGGSDTQYF. CDR3 DNA: TGCAGTGCTAGCTATAGCGGGGGGTCGGATACGCAGTATTTT.